One sample yielded the 18 T cell receptor beta chains listed below, sequenced in a study of regulatory T cells in long-lasting Graves disease. Library construction for TCR beta used iRepertoire HTBI primers and Arm-PCR of CDR3 regions. Each CDR3 protein gets one entry after TCRdb re-called the multiplex PCR reads with MiXCR. The table lists approximately 540,000 distinct CDR3 sequences, around 13% of them singletons. Time point specified: newly diagnosed GD, antithyroid drugs for less than 3 months. PBMC RNA was the source of the TCR library. This sample also appeared in a second study, on T cells in Graves' hyperthyroidism and ophthalmopathy.

The sequencing here drew on peripheral blood mononuclear cells (PBMCs), taken at new diagnosis, from a patient treated with antithyroid drugs. The receptor source for this set is a woman in her 30s with Graves disease.

The V and J genes are TRBV6-1 and TRBJ1-3; tentative D call: TRBD1 (5 bases). This CDR3 is built from 14 residues. Germline V gene lookup returns CDR1 MNHNS and CDR2 SASEGT. The V end was cut by 6 bases, the J end by 11 bases, with 20 bases between. The CDR3 sequence is CASRPGGTKIAIYF. In nucleotides, the CDR3 is TGTGCCAGCAGGCCCGGGGGTACTAAAATCGCCATATATTTT.

Ten or more counts support this clonotype. This chain uses TRBV11-2 with TRBJ1-2; no definite D call. Germline lookup yields CDR1 SGHAT and CDR2 FQNNGV. Trimming cost V 6 bases and J 7 bases, with 15 bases left between them. CDR3 length: 13 residues. CDR3 nucleotide sequence: TGTGCCAGCAGACAACCTTCCGGGTTTGGCTACACCTTC. This encodes CASRQPSGFGYTF.

This rearrangement joins TRBV2 to TRBJ2-1; D ambiguous. Between the trimmed V and J ends, which lost 8 bases and 7 bases, there was a span of 9 bases. The germline V gene has CDR1 SNHLY and CDR2 FYNNEI. CDR3 size: 11 residues. The CDR3: CASQVINEQFF. The CDR3 DNA is TGTGCCAGCCAAGTGATTAATGAGCAGTTCTTC.

This clonotype was picked up many times. The chain recombines TRBV7-3 with TRBJ1-5, with 7 bases that match TRBD1. V was clipped by 3 bases and J by 2 bases; unmatched bases: 4. In germline, CDR1 is SGHTA, CDR2 FQGTGA. The CDR3 is 15 amino acids. The CDR3 here is CASSFSGGRNQPQHF. The CDR3 DNA is TGTGCCAGCAGCTTTTCAGGGGGTCGCAATCAGCCCCAGCATTTT.

This clonotype has at least ten counts. The J gene is TRBJ2-5, the V gene TRBV6-5, with TRBD1 identical over 7 bases. CDR3 size: 15 residues. With 1 base clipped from V and 4 bases from J, the junction kept 6 bases outside the gene matches. CDR1 is MNHEY, CDR2 SVGAGI, per germline. The CDR3 is CASSYFQGVGETQYF. The CDR3 DNA sequence: TGTGCCAGCAGTTACTTTCAGGGGGTCGGAGAGACCCAGTACTTC.

The sample holds a few counts of this clonotype. V and J are TRBV20-1 and TRBJ1-2; D not certain. The CDR3 loop spans 12 amino acids. Germline V lookup: CDR1 DFQATT, CDR2 SNEGSKA (reference sequence). Trimming shortened V by 0 bases and J by 8 bases, and 10 bases separated the two germline ends. CDR3 residues: CSARDRDKGYTF. CDR3 in DNA: TGCAGTGCTAGAGATCGTGATAAGGGCTACACCTTC.

This clonotype was seen ten or more times. This chain joins TRBV12-3 or TRBV12-4 and TRBJ2-1, with D unclear. This CDR3 spans 17 amino acids. Trimming took off 4 bases at V and 7 bases at J, with 23 bases between the two ends. In DNA, the CDR3 is TGTGCCAGCAGTTCGAATGTCGAGCCCGTCACGATAAATGAGCAGTTCTTC. Protein sequence: CASSSNVEPVTINEQFF.

This clonotype was counted at least ten times. This sequence joins TRBV20-1 and TRBJ2-7; TRBD1 matches 9 bases. V gave up 3 bases and J gave up 6 bases; unmatched junction bases: 12. The germline gives CDR1 DFQATT, CDR2 SNEGSKA (reference sequence). The length of the CDR3 is 15 residues. CDR3 DNA: TGCAGTGCTAGGCCCCCGGGACAGGGTGATGGCGAGCAGTACTTC. Protein product: CSARPPGQGDGEQYF.

The genes are TRBV6-1 and TRBJ2-7, with 10 positions matching TRBD2. CDR1 MNHNS and CDR2 SASEGT come from the germline V gene. Losses at the gene ends were 10 bases for V and 4 bases for J; bases not matched to a gene: 10. The CDR3 spans 14 residues. The CDR3: CAIQLTSGTYEQYF. The CDR3 DNA follows: TGTGCCATCCAACTAACTAGCGGGACATACGAGCAGTACTTC.

This clonotype occurred many times. V gene TRBV12-3 or TRBV12-4 combines with J gene TRBJ2-7; D remains unclear. This CDR3 comprises 16 residues. Deletions cut 3 bases from V and 6 bases from J, with 21 bases between. The CDR3 DNA sequence: TGTGCCAGCAGTTTTGCAGCCCCTACCTCGAGGACCGAGCAGTACTTC. Translation: CASSFAAPTSRTEQYF.

There are a few counts of this clonotype. V usage is TRBV19 and J usage is TRBJ1-4, with D possibly TRBD1 on 6 matching bases. The CDR3 is 10 amino acids. Germline CDR1 LNHDA, CDR2 SQIVND (reference sequence). V lost 9 bases and J lost 16, with 15 bases in between. Written as DNA, the CDR3 is TGTGCCAGCATGGGGGCAATCCAGTTTTTT. It codes for CASMGAIQFF.

The CDR3 reads CSARGGGGHLYEQYF. The CDR3 DNA reads as TGCAGTGCTAGGGGCGGGGGAGGACACCTTTACGAGCAGTACTTC. The rearrangement uses TRBV20-1 and TRBJ2-7, with 7 positions matching TRBD2. Germline values: CDR1 DFQATT, CDR2 SNEGSKA (reference sequence). The CDR3 runs 15 residues. With V trimmed by 3 bases and J by 4 bases, 12 bases remained unmatched.

At least ten counts were recorded for this clonotype. J is TRBJ1-1 and V is TRBV7-9; D is unclear. The CDR3 spans 12 residues. V lost 2 bases and J 6 bases, leaving 7 bases between the germline ends. The germline V gene has CDR1 SEHNR and CDR2 FQNEAQ (reference sequence). The CDR3 nucleotides are TGTGCCAGCAGCTTATCATTATCTGAAGCTTTCTTT. Its protein is CASSLSLSEAFF.

V is TRBV19 and J is TRBJ1-1, with 7 positions matching TRBD1. Germline V gene data show CDR1 as LNHDA and CDR2 as SQIVND (reference sequence). This CDR3 comprises 17 residues. With 3 bases clipped from V and 0 bases from J, the junction kept 10 bases outside the gene matches. CDR3 DNA sequence: TGTGCCAGTAGTATCGGCAGGGGGACTTTTATGAACACTGAAGCTTTCTTT. This codes for CASSIGRGTFMNTEAFF. Combining the CDR3 with reference TRBV19 and TRBJ1-1 gives the whole variable domain DGGITQSPKYLFRKEGQNVTLSCEQNLNHDAMYWYRQDPGQGLRLIYYSQIVNDFQKGDIAEGYSVSREKKESFPLTVTSAQKNPTAFYLCASSIGRGTFMNTEAFFGQGTRLTVV.

This clonotype was counted ten times or more. The J gene is TRBJ2-1, the V gene TRBV5-6; D could derive from TRBD1 or TRBD2 (5 bases each). CDR3 size: 15 residues. Germline V CDR1 and CDR2: SGHDT, YYEEEE. The V gene lost 1 base and the J gene lost 5 bases, with 13 bases spanning the gap. The CDR3 sequence is CASSLPGTGDNEQFF. DNA for the CDR3: TGTGCCAGCAGCTTGCCAGGGACCGGGGACAATGAGCAGTTCTTC.

The sample holds a few counts of this clonotype. The chain recombines TRBV5-4 with TRBJ2-3; possibly TRBD2 for D (5 bases). Trimming removed 5 bases from V and 0 bases from J, with 16 bases in between. CDR1 and CDR2 from the germline V gene are SGHNT and YYREEE (reference sequence). The CDR3 has 16 amino acids. The CDR3 DNA reads as TGTGCCAGCAGTTCATCAGCGGCCACTAGCACAGATACGCAGTATTTT. This encodes CASSSSAATSTDTQYF.

This clonotype was seen ten or more times. The J gene is TRBJ2-5, the V gene TRBV28, with D maybe TRBD2 (5 bases). The V and J ends lost 5 bases and 3 bases respectively, with 13 bases between them. Per the germline V gene, CDR1 is MDHEN and CDR2 is SYDVKM. This CDR3 has 14 amino acids. CDR3 sequence: CASSPGREKETQYF. CDR3 nucleotide sequence: TGTGCCAGCAGTCCAGGACGGGAAAAAGAGACCCAGTACTTC.

V gene TRBV6-2 or TRBV6-3 combines with J gene TRBJ1-2; D ambiguous. Deletions cut 7 bases from V and 4 bases from J, with 10 bases between. CDR1 and CDR2 from the germline V gene are MNHEY and SVGEGT. This CDR3 has 12 residues. This CDR3 reads CASTNRAYGYTF. CDR3 in DNA: TGTGCCAGCACCAACCGAGCCTATGGCTACACCTTC.